This is a list of T cell receptor beta chains from one sample in a study of T cell changes during pregnancy in multiple sclerosis. TCRdb keeps only in-frame clones here, not all; method: immunoSEQ multiplex PCR. The sample includes 85,000 to 120,000 clones, roughly 89% of them seen just once. Sequences were derived from peripheral blood, sampled before pregnancy. The receptors stem from a female donor with multiple sclerosis, enrolled in a pregnancy study. Each CDR3 is given with its conserved first and last residue. Fields, in order: clone size, V gene, J gene, D gene, CDR3 length, CDR3 protein, CDR3 DNA. The D gene is left open where the match is weak. Some rows have no size entry. The others give once, few or many, or a class for an expanded clone.

.	TRBV15	TRBJ1-5	.	12	CATSREGVAQHF	TGTGCCACCAGCAGAGAAGGGGTGGCCCAGCATTTT
.	TRBV2	TRBJ2-1	.	15	CASSPPAAMYNEQFF	TGTGCCAGCAGTCCCCCAGCGGCGATGTACAATGAGCAGTTCTTC
.	TRBV27	TRBJ2-7	TRBD2	14	CASRGLAGGYEQYF	TGTGCCAGCAGGGGACTAGCGGGAGGGTACGAGCAGTACTTC
.	TRBV9	TRBJ1-5	TRBD1	19	CASSSSRDRGRLSNQPQHF	TGTGCCAGCAGCTCGAGCCGGGACAGGGGGCGTCTAAGCAATCAGCCCCAGCATTTT
.	TRBV6-6	TRBJ2-1	.	14	CASSYPTSSNEQFF	TGTGCCAGCAGTTACCCGACTAGTTCCAATGAGCAGTTCTTC
.	TRBV10-3	TRBJ2-5	.	12	CAIKTALETQYF	TGTGCCATCAAGACAGCTCTAGAGACCCAGTACTTC
.	TRBV19	TRBJ1-1	.	14	CASSTGDRNTEAFF	TGTGCCAGTAGTACCGGTGACAGAAACACTGAAGCTTTCTTT
.	TRBV7-3	TRBJ1-1	.	13	CASSYGAGTEAFF	TGTGCCAGCAGCTATGGGGCTGGCACTGAAGCTTTCTTT
few	TRBV30	TRBJ2-1	.	17	CAWTVRGGRARYNEQFF	TGTGCCTGGACCGTAAGGGGGGGGCGGGCTCGTTACAATGAGCAGTTCTTC
.	TRBV6-5	TRBJ2-1	TRBD2	15	CASSLAGGDYNEQFF	TGTGCCAGCAGTTTAGCGGGAGGGGACTACAATGAGCAGTTCTTC
few	TRBV2	TRBJ2-7	.	13	CASTRDKGGEQYF	TGTGCCAGCACCAGAGACAAGGGAGGTGAGCAGTACTTC
.	TRBV7-2	TRBJ2-1	TRBD2	15	CASSLRLAGGLEQFF	TGTGCCAGCAGCCTGAGACTAGCGGGAGGTCTTGAGCAGTTCTTC
.	TRBV7-8	TRBJ2-1	.	15	CASSLDTVLNNEQFF	TGTGCCAGCAGCTTAGACACGGTACTAAACAATGAGCAGTTCTTC
once	TRBV7-3	TRBJ2-5	.	13	CASSLVRRETQYF	TGTGCCAGCAGCTTAGTTAGGAGGGAGACCCAGTACTTC
.	TRBV6-1	TRBJ2-3	.	14	CASIQKGSTDTQYF	TGTGCCAGCATTCAGAAGGGGAGCACAGATACGCAGTATTTT
.	TRBV7-2	TRBJ1-5	.	15	CASSSPGGARQPQHF	TGTGCCAGCAGCTCCCCCGGCGGGGCAAGACAGCCCCAGCATTTT
.	TRBV5-6	TRBJ2-7	TRBD2	15	CASSYSGESSYEQYF	TGTGCCAGCAGCTATAGCGGGGAGAGCTCCTACGAGCAGTACTTC
.	TRBV5-1	TRBJ2-7	.	17	CASSLGTNPQGYYEQYF	TGCGCCAGCAGCCTAGGGACAAACCCCCAGGGGTATTACGAGCAGTACTTC
.	TRBV7-9	TRBJ1-5	.	15	CASSWDTDLNQPQHF	TGTGCCAGCAGCTGGGACACCGACTTGAATCAGCCCCAGCATTTT
.	TRBV5-1	TRBJ2-2	TRBD1	14	CASSPQGITGELFF	TGCGCCAGCAGCCCACAGGGGATCACCGGGGAGCTGTTTTTT
.	TRBV6-4	TRBJ2-1	TRBD2	14	CASSLAGTHNEQFF	TGTGCCAGCAGTCTAGCGGGAACCCACAATGAGCAGTTCTTC
.	TRBV27	TRBJ2-5	.	13	CASSFRGKETQYF	TGTGCCAGCAGTTTTAGGGGAAAAGAGACCCAGTACTTC
.	TRBV2	TRBJ1-5	.	15	CASSVEDGSNQPQHF	TGTGCCAGCAGTGTGGAGGACGGAAGCAATCAGCCCCAGCATTTT